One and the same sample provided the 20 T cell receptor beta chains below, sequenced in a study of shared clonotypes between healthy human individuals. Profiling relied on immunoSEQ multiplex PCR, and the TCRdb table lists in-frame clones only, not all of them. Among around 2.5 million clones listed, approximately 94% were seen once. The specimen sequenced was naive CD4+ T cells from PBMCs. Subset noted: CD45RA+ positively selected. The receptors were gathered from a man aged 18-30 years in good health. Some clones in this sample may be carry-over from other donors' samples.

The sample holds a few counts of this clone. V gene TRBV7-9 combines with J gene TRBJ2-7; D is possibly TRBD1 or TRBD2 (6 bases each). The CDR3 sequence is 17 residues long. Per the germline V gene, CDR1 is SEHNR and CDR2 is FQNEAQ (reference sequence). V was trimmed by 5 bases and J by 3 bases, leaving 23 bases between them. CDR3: CASSPLGVGGGRYEQYF. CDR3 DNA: TGTGCCAGCAGCCCCTTAGGGGTAGGTGGGGGGCGCTACGAGCAGTACTTC.

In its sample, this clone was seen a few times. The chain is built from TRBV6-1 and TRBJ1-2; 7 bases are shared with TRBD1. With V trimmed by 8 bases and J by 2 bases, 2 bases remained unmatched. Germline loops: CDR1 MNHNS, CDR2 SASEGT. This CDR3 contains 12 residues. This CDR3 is CASLGQNYGYTF. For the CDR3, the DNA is TGTGCCAGCCTGGGACAGAACTATGGCTACACCTTC.

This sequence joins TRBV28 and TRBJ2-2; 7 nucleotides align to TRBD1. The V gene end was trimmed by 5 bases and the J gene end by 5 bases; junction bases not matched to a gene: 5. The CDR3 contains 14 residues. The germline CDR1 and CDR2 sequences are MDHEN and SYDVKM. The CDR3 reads CASSGQELTGELFF. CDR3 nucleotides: TGTGCCAGCAGTGGACAGGAATTGACCGGGGAGCTGTTTTTT.

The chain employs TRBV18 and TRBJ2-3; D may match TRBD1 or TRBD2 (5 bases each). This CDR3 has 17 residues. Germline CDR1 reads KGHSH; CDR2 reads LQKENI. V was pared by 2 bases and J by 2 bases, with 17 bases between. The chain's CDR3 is CASSPAGAGRFTDTQYF. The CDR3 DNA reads TGTGCCAGCTCACCAGCTGGGGCGGGCAGGTTCACAGATACGCAGTATTTT.

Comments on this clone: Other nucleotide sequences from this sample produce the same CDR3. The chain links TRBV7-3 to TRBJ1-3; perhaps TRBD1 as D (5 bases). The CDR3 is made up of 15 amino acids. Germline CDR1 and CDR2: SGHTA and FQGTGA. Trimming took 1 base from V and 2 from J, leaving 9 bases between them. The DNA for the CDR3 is TGTGCCAGCAGCTTAAGTGGAGGGGCTGGAAACACCATATATTTT. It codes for CASSLSGGAGNTIYF. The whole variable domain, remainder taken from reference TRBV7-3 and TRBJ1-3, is GAGVSQTPSNKVTEKGKYVELRCDPISGHTALYWYRQSLGQGPEFLIYFQGTGAADDSGLPNDRFFAVRPEGSVSTLKIQRTERGDSAVYLCASSLSGGAGNTIYFGEGSWLTVV.

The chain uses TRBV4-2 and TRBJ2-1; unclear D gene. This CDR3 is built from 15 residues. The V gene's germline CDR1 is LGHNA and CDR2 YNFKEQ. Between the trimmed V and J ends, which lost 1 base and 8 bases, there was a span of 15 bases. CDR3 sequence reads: CASSQASFGSDEQFF. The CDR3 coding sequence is TGTGCCAGCAGCCAAGCGTCATTTGGGTCCGATGAGCAGTTCTTC.

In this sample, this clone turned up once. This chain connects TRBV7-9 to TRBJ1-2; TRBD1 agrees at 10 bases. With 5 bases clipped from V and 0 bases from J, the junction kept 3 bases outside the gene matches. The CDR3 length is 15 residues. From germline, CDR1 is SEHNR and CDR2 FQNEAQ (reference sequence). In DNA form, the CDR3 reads TGTGCCAGCAGCGCCGGACAGGGGGCTAACTATGGCTACACCTTC. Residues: CASSAGQGANYGYTF.

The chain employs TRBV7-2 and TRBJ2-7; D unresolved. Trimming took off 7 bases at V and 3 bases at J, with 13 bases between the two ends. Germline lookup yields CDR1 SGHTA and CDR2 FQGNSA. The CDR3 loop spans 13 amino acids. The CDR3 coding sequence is TGTGCCAGCAATCTGGGCAGGAACTACGAGCAGTACTTC. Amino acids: CASNLGRNYEQYF.

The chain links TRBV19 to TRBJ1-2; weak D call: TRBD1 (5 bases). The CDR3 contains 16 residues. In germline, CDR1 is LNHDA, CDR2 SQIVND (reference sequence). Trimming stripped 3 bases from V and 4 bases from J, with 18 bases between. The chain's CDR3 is CASSIIRGVGAYGYTF. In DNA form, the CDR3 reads TGTGCCAGTAGTATTATTCGTGGGGTCGGGGCCTATGGCTACACCTTC.

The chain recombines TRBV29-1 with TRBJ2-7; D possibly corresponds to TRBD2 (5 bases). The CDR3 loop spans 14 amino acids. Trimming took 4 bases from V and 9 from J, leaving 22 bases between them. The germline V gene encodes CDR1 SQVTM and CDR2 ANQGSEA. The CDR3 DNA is TGCAGCGTTGTTCCTTCAGGAGGTACCGGAGGGCAGTACTTC. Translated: CSVVPSGGTGGQYF.

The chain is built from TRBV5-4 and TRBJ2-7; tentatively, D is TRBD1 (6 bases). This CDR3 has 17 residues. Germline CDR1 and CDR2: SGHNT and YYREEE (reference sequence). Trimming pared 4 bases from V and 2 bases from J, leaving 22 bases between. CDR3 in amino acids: CASSPLPPRGLPYEQYF. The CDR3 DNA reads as TGTGCCAGCAGCCCCCTCCCCCCCAGGGGTCTCCCCTACGAGCAGTACTTC.

For the CDR3, the DNA is TGTGCCAGCAGCTTCACCGGGACTAGCACCGGGGAGCTGTTTTTT. Translation: CASSFTGTSTGELFF. V and J are TRBV11-2 and TRBJ2-2; 8 nucleotides line up with TRBD2. The CDR3 sequence is 15 residues long. Germline V gene lookup returns CDR1 SGHAT and CDR2 FQNNGV. Trimming removed 3 bases from V and 4 bases from J; junction bases left unmatched: 4.

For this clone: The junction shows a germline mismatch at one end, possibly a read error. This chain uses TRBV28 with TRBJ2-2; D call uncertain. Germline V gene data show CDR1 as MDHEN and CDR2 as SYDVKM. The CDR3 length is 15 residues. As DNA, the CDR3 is TGTGCCAGCAGTTTCGAGGTTACGAACGCCGGGGAGCTGTTTTTT. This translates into CASSFEVTNAGELFF.

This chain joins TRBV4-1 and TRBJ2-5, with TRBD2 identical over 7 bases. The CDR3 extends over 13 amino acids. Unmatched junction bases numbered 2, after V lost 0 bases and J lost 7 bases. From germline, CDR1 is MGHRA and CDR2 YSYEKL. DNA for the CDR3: TGCGCCAGCAGCCAAGAAGCGGGGACGACCCAGTACTTC. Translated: CASSQEAGTTQYF.

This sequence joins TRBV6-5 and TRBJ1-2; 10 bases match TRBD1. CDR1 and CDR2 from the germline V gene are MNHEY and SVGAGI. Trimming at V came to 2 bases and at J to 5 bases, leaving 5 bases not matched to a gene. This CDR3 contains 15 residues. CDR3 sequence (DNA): TGTGCCAGCAGTTACCTGGACAGGGGGACTTATGGCTACACCTTC. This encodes CASSYLDRGTYGYTF.

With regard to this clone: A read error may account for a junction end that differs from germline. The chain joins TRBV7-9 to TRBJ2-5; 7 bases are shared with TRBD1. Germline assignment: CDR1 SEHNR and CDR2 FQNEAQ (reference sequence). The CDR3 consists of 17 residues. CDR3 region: CASSSRQGIGMQATQYF. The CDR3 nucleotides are TGTGCCAGCAGCTCCCGACAGGGAATAGGGATGCAAGCGACCCAGTACTTC.

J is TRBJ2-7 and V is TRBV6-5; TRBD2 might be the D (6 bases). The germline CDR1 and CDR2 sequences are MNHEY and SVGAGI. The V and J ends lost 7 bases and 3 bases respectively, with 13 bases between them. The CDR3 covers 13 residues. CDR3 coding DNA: TGTGCCAGCAAGGAACGGGACTTCTACGAGCAGTACTTC. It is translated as CASKERDFYEQYF.

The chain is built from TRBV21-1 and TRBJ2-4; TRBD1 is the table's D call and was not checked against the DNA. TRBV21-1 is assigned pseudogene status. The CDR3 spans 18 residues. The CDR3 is CASSKALTTALAKNIQYF. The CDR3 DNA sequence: TGTGCCAGCAGCAAAGCGCTAACGACAGCCCTAGCCAAAAACATTCAGTACTTC.

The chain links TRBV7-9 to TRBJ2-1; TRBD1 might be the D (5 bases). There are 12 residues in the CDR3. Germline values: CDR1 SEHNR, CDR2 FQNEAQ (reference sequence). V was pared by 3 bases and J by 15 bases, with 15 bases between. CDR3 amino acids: CASSFQTPRGFF. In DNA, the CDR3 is TGTGCCAGCAGCTTCCAGACACCAAGGGGGTTCTTC.

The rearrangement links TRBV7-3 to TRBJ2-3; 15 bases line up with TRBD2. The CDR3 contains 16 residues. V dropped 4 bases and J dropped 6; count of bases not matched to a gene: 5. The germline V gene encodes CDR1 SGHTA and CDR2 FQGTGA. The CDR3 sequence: CASSSIGTSGRDTQYF. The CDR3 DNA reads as TGTGCCAGCAGCTCGATCGGGACTAGCGGGAGGGATACGCAGTATTTT.